This TCR beta chain came from a study of T cell repertoires in ileal Crohn's disease. Study-level results: Endoscopy was done a median around 6.4 months after surgery. Active smokers at surgery had more clonal expansions than non-smokers.

Note on this clone: The antigen is undetermined.

The method was immunoSEQ multiplex PCR; TCRdb's version includes in-frame clones alone and lacks a portion of them. The table has about 3,700 clones, 70% to 75% seen once. Time point specified: neoterminal ileum biopsy at postoperative endoscopy, about 6 months after surgery. Germline V CDR1 and CDR2: SGHAT, FQNNGV. With 1 base removed from V and 4 bases from J, the gap between germline ends came to 13 bases. This CDR3 has 15 residues. The sample consisted of ileal tissue. The receptor was derived from an adult with Crohn's disease. The rearrangement links TRBV11-2 to TRBJ1-2; D is unresolved. This CDR3 reads CASSLAAGTPYGYTF. Here the CDR3 DNA reads TGTGCCAGCAGCTTAGCGGCAGGTACTCCCTATGGCTACACCTTC.